The 12 T cell receptor beta chains in this list originate from one sample, sequenced in a study of regulatory T cells in long-lasting Graves disease. Specified time point: persistent/refractory GD, antithyroid drugs over 5 years with positive TRAb. Scientists built the TCR library using RNA that was extracted from PBMCs. Investigators prepared the TCR beta libraries by applying iRepertoire HTBI primers and Arm-PCR of CDR3 regions. TCRdb re-derived calls from the multiplex PCR reads in MiXCR, one entry per CDR3 protein. The table shows 650,000 to 850,000 distinct CDR3 sequences, with 30% occurring only once. The source material was peripheral blood mononuclear cells (PBMCs), sampled when the disease was refractory, from a patient treated with antithyroid drugs. The receptors originated from a female donor with Graves disease.

This chain uses TRBV28 with TRBJ2-5; perhaps TRBD2 as D (6 bases). Trimming took off 6 bases at V and 4 bases at J, with 21 bases between the two ends. The germline gives CDR1 MDHEN, CDR2 SYDVKM. This CDR3 contains 16 residues. DNA of the CDR3: TGTGCCAGCAGCTTCTTTGCGTCCGGGAGAGGAGAGACCCAGTACTTC. It encodes CASSFFASGRGETQYF.

The chain links TRBV30 to TRBJ1-2; 9 bases line up with TRBD1. The V gene end was trimmed by 1 base and the J gene end by 4 bases; junction bases not matched to a gene: 7. In germline, CDR1 is GTSNPN, CDR2 SVGIG (reference sequence). The CDR3 runs to 15 residues. The CDR3 DNA follows: TGTGCCTGGAGTGACGGGGGACAGGGAACCTATGGCTACACCTTC. Translating gives CAWSDGGQGTYGYTF.

This clonotype was detected many times. The chain links TRBV11-2 to TRBJ2-5; weak D call: TRBD2 (5 bases). With 3 bases removed from V and 1 base from J, the gap between germline ends came to 12 bases. Per the germline V gene, CDR1 is SGHAT and CDR2 is FQNNGV. This CDR3 is built from 15 residues. Here the CDR3 reads CASSLSGISQETQYF. The CDR3 DNA is TGTGCCAGCAGCTTGTCGGGGATATCCCAAGAGACCCAGTACTTC.

The chain couples TRBV10-3 to TRBJ2-7, with a weak D call TRBD2 (8 bases). V was shortened by 10 bases and J by 0 bases, with 13 bases between the two germline ends. Germline V lookup: CDR1 ENHRY, CDR2 SYGVKD. This CDR3 region has 13 residues. In DNA form, the CDR3 reads TGTGCCACGACAGGGACTAGCTCCTACGAGCAGTACTTC. It encodes CATTGTSSYEQYF.

This clonotype was observed at least ten times. V usage is TRBV12-3 or TRBV12-4 and J usage is TRBJ2-5; D remains ambiguous. The V end was cut by 1 base, the J end by 5 bases, with 20 bases between. The CDR3 loop spans 17 amino acids. CDR3 nucleotides: TGTGCCAGCAGTTTAGGAGTGGGAACGTTCCGCGAGGAGACCCAGTACTTC. Translated, it gives CASSLGVGTFREETQYF.

The chain combines TRBV19 with TRBJ1-2; D remains unclear. Trimming stripped 6 bases from V and 4 bases from J, with 6 bases between. This CDR3 has 11 residues. Germline CDR1 is LNHDA and CDR2 is SQIVND (reference sequence). The CDR3 spells CASRDVYGYTF. The CDR3 DNA reads as TGTGCCAGTAGGGACGTCTATGGCTACACCTTC.

The rearrangement uses TRBV5-8 and TRBJ1-1; no definite D call. The CDR3 is 15 residues long. Trimming took off 3 bases at V and 2 bases at J, with 14 bases between the two ends. The germline V gene encodes CDR1 SGHTS and CDR2 YDEGEE. The CDR3 DNA sequence: TGTGCCAGCAGCTCTTCCGGGGTTGGAAACACTGAAGCTTTCTTT. It specifies CASSSSGVGNTEAFF.

The J gene is TRBJ2-2, the V gene TRBV20-1; a weak D match, TRBD1 (8 bases). Germline V CDR1 and CDR2: DFQATT, SNEGSKA (reference sequence). The CDR3 consists of 13 residues. Trimming left V 4 bases short and J 5 bases short, with 11 bases between. DNA for the CDR3: TGCAGTGCTATACAGGGGGGGACCGGGGAGCTGTTTTTT. Translation: CSAIQGGTGELFF.

In its sample, this clonotype was seen many times. V usage is TRBV2 and J usage is TRBJ1-6, with 9 bases matching TRBD1. Per germline, CDR1 SNHLY and CDR2 FYNNEI. The CDR3 contains 14 residues. V shed 5 bases and J 13 bases; nucleotides not matched to a gene: 9. CDR3 residues: CASSPDRGNAPLHF. DNA for the CDR3: TGTGCCAGCAGTCCCGACAGGGGGAACGCGCCCCTCCACTTT.

Note on this clonotype: Since a much larger clone is just one base distant, this may be a read error. This sequence joins TRBV28 and TRBJ2-7; D is uncertain. The length of the CDR3 is 17 residues. The germline gives CDR1 MDHEN, CDR2 SYDVKM. In DNA form, the CDR3 reads TGTGCCAACAGTTACGACCTGACGGCAGGTGACACCTACGAGCAGTACTTC. Its translation is CANSYDLTAGDTYEQYF.

This clonotype was seen a few times. The chain is built from TRBV7-3 and TRBJ2-2, with unresolved D. Germline CDR1 is SGHTA and CDR2 is FQGTGA. V lost 7 bases and J lost 7, with 16 bases in between. The length of the CDR3 is 14 residues. The CDR3 sequence is CASTPGTPGGELFF. The CDR3 DNA sequence: TGTGCCAGCACCCCCGGAACCCCGGGCGGGGAGCTGTTTTTT.

This clonotype was recorded a few times. This sequence joins TRBV11-1 and TRBJ1-1, with 8 bases matching TRBD1. The J segment lost 4 bases and the V segment lost 3 bases, leaving 4 bases of the junction unmatched. The CDR3 loop spans 14 amino acids. Germline V gives CDR1 SGHAT, CDR2 FQDESV (reference sequence). In DNA, the CDR3 is TGTGCCAGCAGCTTCAGGGGGCTGGGCACTGAAGCTTTCTTT. It translates to CASSFRGLGTEAFF.